A selection of T cell receptor beta chains follows, all from one sample in a study of T cell repertoires in aging, cancer and after chemotherapy. MiXCR, applied by TCRdb to the multiplex PCR reads, yields one record per CDR3 protein. The sample has about 8,300 distinct CDR3 sequences, under 35% seen once. The sample comprised blood. These receptors were taken from a human donor in good health. CDR3s include the opening cysteine and the closing phenylalanine or tryptophan. The D gene is left open where the match is weak. Not all rows give a size; the values are once, few, many and, for expanded clones, a class.

>TRBV6-5|NA|NA|TRBJ2-6
CASRIRGSGANVLTF
TGTGCCAGCAGGATTAGGGGGTCTGGGGCCAACGTCCTGACTTTC
>TRBV6-4|TRBD2|NA|TRBJ2-1
CASSVLAGGPHEQFF
TGTGCCAGCAGTGTACTAGCGGGGGGGCCCCATGAGCAGTTCTTC
>TRBV5-4|TRBD2|NA|TRBJ2-5
CASSPAGTSDPTQETQNF
TGTGCCAGCAGCCCCGCCGGGACTAGCGATCCAACCCAAGAGACCCAGAACTTC
>TRBV10-3|TRBD2|NA|TRBJ2-6
CAISALGGGSGANVLTF
TGTGCCATCAGTGCTCTTGGGGGGGGGTCTGGGGCCAACGTCCTGACTTTC
>TRBV5-6|NA|NA|TRBJ2-2
CASSLERGTGELFF
TGTGCCAGCAGCTTGGAAAGGGGTACCGGGGAGCTGTTTTTT
>TRBV6-2/TRBV6-3|NA|NA|TRBJ1-1
CASSSPLANKDTEAFF
TGTGCCAGCAGTTCTCCCCTTGCGAATAAAGACACTGAAGCTTTCTTT
>TRBV12-3/TRBV12-4|TRBD2|few|TRBJ2-1
CASTLAGLNEQFF
TGTGCCAGCACTTTAGCGGGGCTAAATGAGCAGTTCTTC
>TRBV4-2|NA|NA|TRBJ1-1
CASSHTGIEAFF
TGCGCCAGCAGCCACACAGGGATTGAAGCTTTCTTT
>TRBV19|NA|few|TRBJ1-5
CASSISGDSNQPQHF
TGTGCCAGTAGTATCTCAGGGGATAGCAATCAGCCCCAGCATTTT
>TRBV18|NA|NA|TRBJ2-2
CASSPLPPGAGNTGELFF
TGTGCCAGCTCACCCCTTCCTCCGGGGGCCGGCAACACCGGGGAGCTGTTTTTT